This T cell receptor (beta chain) was found in a study of blood T cell repertoires in COVID-19. Assay: immunoSEQ multiplex PCR; the TCRdb copy retains only in-frame clones and omits some. Of about 89,000 clones in the sample, approximately 82% are singletons; the top ten hold 10%. Germline trimming cut 3 bases from V and 1 base from J; bases unmatched to any gene: 3. CDR1 SGHTA and CDR2 FQGNSA come from the germline V gene. CDR3 length: 15 residues. The rearrangement joins TRBV7-2 to TRBJ1-1; 9 nucleotides match TRBD1. Sequenced: peripheral blood. The TCR was taken from a man between 65 and 80 years old with acute or convalescent COVID-19. The CDR3 nucleotides read TGTGCCAGCAGCTTTGAACAGGGGGCGAACACTGAAGCTTTCTTT. The encoded protein is CASSFEQGANTEAFF.